What follows describes a single T cell receptor beta chain. The data stem from a study of control samples from healthy donors and cancer patients. The germline CDR1 and CDR2 sequences are SGHTS and YDEGEE. The CDR3 spans 13 residues. V was pared by 1 base and J by 3 bases, with 8 bases between. Some clones are missing from TCRdb's copy, which holds only in-frame ones; the method was immunoSEQ multiplex PCR. The table includes tens of thousands of clones, around four fifths detected once. The rearrangement joins TRBV5-8 to TRBJ2-7; D gene unclear. Input material: PBMCs. This sequence was found in a man between 60 and 70 years old with colorectal cancer. The CDR3 region is CASSLYRNYEQYV. In DNA form, the CDR3 reads TGTGCCAGCAGCTTGTATAGGAACTACGAGCAGTACGTC.